The rows below give T cell receptor beta chains drawn from one sample of a study of blood T cell repertoires in COVID-19. The method was immunoSEQ multiplex PCR; TCRdb's version includes in-frame clones alone and lacks a portion of them. The sample yields some 260,000 clones, around 84% seen once. The material sequenced was PBMCs or T cells enriched from blood (not recorded which). Receptor source: a middle-aged man who had recovered from COVID-19. CDR3s include the opening cysteine and the closing phenylalanine or tryptophan. The D gene is left open where the match is weak. Only some rows state a clone size, as once, few, many or a class for expanded clones.

size: once
D: .
V: TRBV4-2
J: TRBJ1-2
DNA: TGTGCCAGCAGCCAACCTACGTACTCTCAGGGGTCGAACTATGGCTACACCTTC
CDR3: CASSQPTYSQGSNYGYTF

size: .
D: TRBD1
V: TRBV3-1/TRBV3-2
J: TRBJ1-5
DNA: TGTGCCAGCAGCCAAGATTTGGACAGGGCCCAGCATTTT
CDR3: CASSQDLDRAQHF

size: few
D: .
V: TRBV28
J: TRBJ1-2
DNA: TGTGCCAGCAGTTTAGGACAGTACGCCTATGGCTACACCTTC
CDR3: CASSLGQYAYGYTF

size: .
D: .
V: TRBV16
J: TRBJ1-5
DNA: TGTGCCAGCAGCCAATCAACGAGTAATCAGCCCCAGCATTTT
CDR3: CASSQSTSNQPQHF

size: .
D: .
V: TRBV29-1
J: TRBJ1-2
DNA: TGCAGCGGGCTTTCAGGGAGGGACTATGGCTACACCTTC
CDR3: CSGLSGRDYGYTF

size: .
D: .
V: TRBV5-1
J: TRBJ1-2
DNA: TGCGCCAGCGGTTCAACGGAACAGCCAACTGACGGCTACACCTTC
CDR3: CASGSTEQPTDGYTF

size: .
D: .
V: TRBV2
J: TRBJ1-1
DNA: TGTGCCAGCAAGGTCAGGCCGATCTACACTGAAGCTTTCTTT
CDR3: CASKVRPIYTEAFF

size: .
D: .
V: TRBV18
J: TRBJ1-1
DNA: TGTGCCAGCTCACCATCGGACGGGGAGAACACTGAAGCTTTCTTT
CDR3: CASSPSDGENTEAFF

size: .
D: .
V: TRBV18
J: TRBJ1-2
DNA: TGTGCCAGCTCACCACCGCCACAGGGCTCCCGGGGCTACACCTTC
CDR3: CASSPPPQGSRGYTF

size: .
D: TRBD2
V: TRBV7-3
J: TRBJ2-1
DNA: TGTGCCAGCAGCTTAAGTATGGCTAGCGGGGGGGCAGGAGAGCAGTTCTTC
CDR3: CASSLSMASGGAGEQFF

size: .
D: TRBD2
V: TRBV3-1/TRBV3-2
J: TRBJ2-7
DNA: TGTGCCAGCAGCCTCCCTGGACTAGCGGGGATTTCCGAGCAGTACTTC
CDR3: CASSLPGLAGISEQYF

size: .
D: TRBD2
V: TRBV11-2
J: TRBJ2-6
DNA: TGTGCCAGCAGCCCTAGCGGGGGGCTAACCCCCTCTGGGGCCAACGTCCTGACTTTC
CDR3: CASSPSGGLTPSGANVLTF

size: .
D: .
V: TRBV5-1
J: TRBJ2-5
DNA: TGCGCCAGCAGCTCCCGGGACTCCTCCAGAGGAGAGACCCAGTACTTC
CDR3: CASSSRDSSRGETQYF

size: .
D: .
V: TRBV3-1/TRBV3-2
J: TRBJ1-4
DNA: TGTGCCAGCAGCCTCGGGGGGGCGACTAATGAAAAACTGTTTTTT
CDR3: CASSLGGATNEKLFF

size: many
D: TRBD2
V: TRBV7-2
J: TRBJ2-1
DNA: TGTGCCAGCAGCTTAGCGCGTACTAGCGGGGGGGCGGGTAATGAGCAGTTCTTC
CDR3: CASSLARTSGGAGNEQFF

size: .
D: TRBD2
V: TRBV27
J: TRBJ2-7
DNA: TGTGCCAGCAGGCGGACTAGCGGGAGCCGGGAGCAGTACTTC
CDR3: CASRRTSGSREQYF